The sequence of this T cell receptor (beta chain) was determined in a study of metastatic and nonmetastatic thyroid tumors. Thyroid surgery had not been preceded by any treatment in any patient. TCRdb called clones again from the PCR reads with MiXCR. The sample yields about 15,000 clones, about a quarter seen once. Germline CDR1 and CDR2: KGHSH and LQKENI. Trimming cost V 3 bases and J 4 bases, with 16 bases left between them. This CDR3 comprises 16 residues. V is TRBV18 and J is TRBJ1-3; a weak D match, TRBD1 (6 bases). The clonotype comes from a female donor with papillary thyroid cancer or a benign thyroid nodule (not recorded which). Some clones in this sample may be carry-over from other donors' samples. The source material was tumor tissue. The CDR3 DNA reads TGTGCCAGCTCACCCAACTCAGGGGACGTAGGAAACACCATATATTTT. This codes for CASSPNSGDVGNTIYF.